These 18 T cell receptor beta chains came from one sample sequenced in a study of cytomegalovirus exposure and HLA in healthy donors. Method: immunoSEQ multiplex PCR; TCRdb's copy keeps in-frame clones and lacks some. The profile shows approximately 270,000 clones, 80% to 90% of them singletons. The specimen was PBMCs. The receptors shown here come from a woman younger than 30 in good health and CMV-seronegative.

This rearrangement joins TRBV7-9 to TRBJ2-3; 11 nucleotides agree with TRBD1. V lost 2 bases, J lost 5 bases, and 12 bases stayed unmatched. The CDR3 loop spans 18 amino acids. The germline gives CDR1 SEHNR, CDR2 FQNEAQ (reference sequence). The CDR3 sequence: CASSLSRIGQGAIDTQYF. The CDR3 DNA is TGTGCCAGCAGCTTAAGCCGGATAGGACAGGGGGCAATAGATACGCAGTATTTT.

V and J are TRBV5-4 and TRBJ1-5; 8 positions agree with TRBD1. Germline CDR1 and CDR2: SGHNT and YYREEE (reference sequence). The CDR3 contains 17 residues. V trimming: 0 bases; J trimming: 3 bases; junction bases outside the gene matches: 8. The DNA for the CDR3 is TGTGCCAGCAGCTTGGGGGCTACAGGGGGAGTCAATCAGCCCCAGCATTTT. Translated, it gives CASSLGATGGVNQPQHF.

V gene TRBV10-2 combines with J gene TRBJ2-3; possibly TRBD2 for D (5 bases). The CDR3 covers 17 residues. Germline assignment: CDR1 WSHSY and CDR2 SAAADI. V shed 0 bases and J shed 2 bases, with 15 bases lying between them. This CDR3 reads CASSESNPGFYTDTQYF. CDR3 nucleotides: TGCGCCAGCAGTGAGTCGAACCCGGGATTTTACACAGATACGCAGTATTTT.

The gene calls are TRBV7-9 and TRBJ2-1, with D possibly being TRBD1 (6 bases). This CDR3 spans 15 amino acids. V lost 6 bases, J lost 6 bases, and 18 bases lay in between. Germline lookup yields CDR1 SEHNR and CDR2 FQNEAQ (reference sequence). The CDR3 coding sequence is TGTGCCAGCAGACCTCACAGGGAGTCCGGCAATGAGCAGTTCTTC. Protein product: CASRPHRESGNEQFF.

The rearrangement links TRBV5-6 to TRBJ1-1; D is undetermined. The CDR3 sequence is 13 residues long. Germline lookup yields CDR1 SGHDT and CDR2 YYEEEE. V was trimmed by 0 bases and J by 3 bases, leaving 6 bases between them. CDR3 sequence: CASSLVGDTEAFF. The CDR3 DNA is TGTGCCAGCAGCTTGGTCGGAGACACTGAAGCTTTCTTT. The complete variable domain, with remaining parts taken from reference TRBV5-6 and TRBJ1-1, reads DAGVTQSPTHLIKTRGQQVTLRCSPKSGHDTVSWYQQALGQGPQFIFQYYEEEERQRGNFPDRFSGHQFPNYSSELNVNALLLGDSALYLCASSLVGDTEAFFGQGTRLTVV.

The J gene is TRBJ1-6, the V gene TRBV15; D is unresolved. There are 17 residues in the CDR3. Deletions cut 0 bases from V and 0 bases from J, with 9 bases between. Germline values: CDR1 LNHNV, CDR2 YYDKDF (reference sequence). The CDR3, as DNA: TGTGCCACCAGCAGAGACAGGCTGAGCTCCTATAATTCACCCCTCCACTTT. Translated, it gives CATSRDRLSSYNSPLHF.

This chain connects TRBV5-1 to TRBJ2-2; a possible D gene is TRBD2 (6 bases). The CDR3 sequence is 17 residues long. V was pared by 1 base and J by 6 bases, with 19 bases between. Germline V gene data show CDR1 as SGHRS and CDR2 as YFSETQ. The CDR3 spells CASSLFPDLGSPGELFF. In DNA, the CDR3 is TGCGCCAGCAGCTTGTTTCCAGACCTCGGGAGCCCCGGGGAGCTGTTTTTT.

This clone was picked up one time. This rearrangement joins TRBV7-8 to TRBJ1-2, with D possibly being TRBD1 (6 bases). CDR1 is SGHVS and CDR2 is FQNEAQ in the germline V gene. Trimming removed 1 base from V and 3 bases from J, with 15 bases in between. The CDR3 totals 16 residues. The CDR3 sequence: CASSLGGRGADYGYTF. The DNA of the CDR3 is TGTGCCAGCAGCTTAGGGGGCAGGGGCGCAGACTATGGCTACACCTTC.

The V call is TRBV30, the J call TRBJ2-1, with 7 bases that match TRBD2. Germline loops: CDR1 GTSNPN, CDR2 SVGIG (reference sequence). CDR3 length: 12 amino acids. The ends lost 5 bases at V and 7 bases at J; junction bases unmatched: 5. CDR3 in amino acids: CAWGTNQNEQFF. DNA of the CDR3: TGTGCCTGGGGGACTAACCAGAATGAGCAGTTCTTC.

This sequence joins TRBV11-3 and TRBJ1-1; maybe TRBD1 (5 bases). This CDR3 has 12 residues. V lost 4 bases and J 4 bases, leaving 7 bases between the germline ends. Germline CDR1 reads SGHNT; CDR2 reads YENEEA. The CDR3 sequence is CASSWRGTEAFF. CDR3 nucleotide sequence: TGTGCCAGCAGCTGGAGGGGCACTGAAGCTTTCTTT.

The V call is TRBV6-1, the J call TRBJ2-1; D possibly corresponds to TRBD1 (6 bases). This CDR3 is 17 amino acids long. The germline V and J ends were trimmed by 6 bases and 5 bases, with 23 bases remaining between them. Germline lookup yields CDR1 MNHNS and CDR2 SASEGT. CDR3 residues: CASREHNTLAGDNEQFF. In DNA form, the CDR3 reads TGTGCCAGCAGGGAACACAACACCCTCGCAGGGGACAATGAGCAGTTCTTC.

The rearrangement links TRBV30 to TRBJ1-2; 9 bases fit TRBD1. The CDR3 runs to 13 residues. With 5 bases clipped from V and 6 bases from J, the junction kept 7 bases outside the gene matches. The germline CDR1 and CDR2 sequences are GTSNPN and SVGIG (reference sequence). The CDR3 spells CAWVRTGVNGYTF. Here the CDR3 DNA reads TGTGCCTGGGTTCGGACAGGGGTAAATGGCTACACCTTC. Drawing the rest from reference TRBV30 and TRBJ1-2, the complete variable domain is SQTIHQWPATLVQPVGSPLSLECTVEGTSNPNLYWYRQAAGRGLQLLFYSVGIGQISSEVPQNLSASRPQDRQFILSSKKLLLSDSGFYLCAWVRTGVNGYTFGSGTRLTVV.

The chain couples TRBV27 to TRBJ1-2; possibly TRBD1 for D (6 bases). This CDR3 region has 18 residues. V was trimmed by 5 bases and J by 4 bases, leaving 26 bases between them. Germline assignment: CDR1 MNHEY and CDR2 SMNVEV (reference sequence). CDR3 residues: CASSQQGTGGVTFYGYTF. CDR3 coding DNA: TGTGCCAGCAGTCAACAGGGTACGGGAGGCGTAACATTCTATGGCTACACCTTC.

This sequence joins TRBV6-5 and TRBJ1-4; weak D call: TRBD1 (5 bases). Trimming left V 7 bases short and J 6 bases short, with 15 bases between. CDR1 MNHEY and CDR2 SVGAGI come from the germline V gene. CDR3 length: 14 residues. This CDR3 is CASTSWGVDEKLFF. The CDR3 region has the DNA TGTGCCAGCACCTCCTGGGGGGTTGATGAAAAACTGTTTTTT.

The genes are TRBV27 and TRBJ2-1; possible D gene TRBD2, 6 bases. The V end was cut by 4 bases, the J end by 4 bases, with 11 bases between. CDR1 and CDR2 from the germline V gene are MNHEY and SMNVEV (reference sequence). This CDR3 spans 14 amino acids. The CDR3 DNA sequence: TGTGCCAGCAGTTCAGCGGGCCCTTACAATGAGCAGTTCTTC. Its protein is CASSSAGPYNEQFF.

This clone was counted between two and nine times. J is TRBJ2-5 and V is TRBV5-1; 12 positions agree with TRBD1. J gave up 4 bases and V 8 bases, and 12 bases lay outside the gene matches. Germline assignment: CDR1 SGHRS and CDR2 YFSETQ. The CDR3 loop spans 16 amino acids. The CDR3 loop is CASGKGTGGAGETQYF. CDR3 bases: TGCGCCAGTGGGAAAGGGACAGGGGGCGCAGGAGAGACCCAGTACTTC.

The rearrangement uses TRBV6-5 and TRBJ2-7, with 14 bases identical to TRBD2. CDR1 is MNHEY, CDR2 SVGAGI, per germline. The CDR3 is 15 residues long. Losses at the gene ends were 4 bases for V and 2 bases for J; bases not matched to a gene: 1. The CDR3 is CASSWGLAGAYEQYF. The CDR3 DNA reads TGTGCCAGCAGTTGGGGACTAGCGGGAGCCTACGAGCAGTACTTC.

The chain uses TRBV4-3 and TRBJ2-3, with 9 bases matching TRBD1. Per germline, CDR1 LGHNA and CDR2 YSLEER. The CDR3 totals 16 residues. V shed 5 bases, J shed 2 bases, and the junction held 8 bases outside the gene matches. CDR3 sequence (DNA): TGCGCCAGCAGCACCCGGACAGGGGAACCCACAGATACGCAGTATTTT. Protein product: CASSTRTGEPTDTQYF.